These 8 T cell receptor beta chains were sequenced from one sample in a study of neurological immune-mediated disorders. TCRdb re-called the 5' RACE reads with MiXCR, one entry per CDR3 protein. This table has around 61,000 distinct CDR3 sequences, around 5% appearing once. Input material: PBMCs. The receptors originated from a human donor with multiple sclerosis. The donor label of this sample is uncertain.

There are many counts of this clonotype. The chain is built from TRBV5-1 and TRBJ2-1, with 7 positions matching TRBD1. The CDR3 consists of 15 residues. Germline V CDR1 and CDR2: SGHRS, YFSETQ. V lost 3 bases and J lost 0; bases outside the gene matches: 3. In DNA form, the CDR3 reads TGCGCCAGCAGCTCCCGGGACAGCTCCTACAATGAGCAGTTCTTC. It translates to CASSSRDSSYNEQFF.

The sample holds many counts of this clonotype. This chain joins TRBV18 and TRBJ1-3, with D hard to call. From germline, CDR1 is KGHSH and CDR2 LQKENI. Trimming left V 0 bases short and J 5 bases short, with 32 bases between. This CDR3 is 22 amino acids long. CDR3 sequence: CASSPPFGLQVGPPKKRNTIYF. The CDR3 bases are TGTGCCAGCTCACCACCGTTTGGACTCCAAGTCGGGCCGCCTAAAAAGAGAAACACCATATATTTT.

Ten or more counts support this clonotype. The gene calls are TRBV5-5 and TRBJ1-5, with a tentative D call TRBD1 (6 bases). CDR3 length: 14 residues. Germline V gene lookup returns CDR1 SGHKS and CDR2 YYEKEE (reference sequence). The V end was cut by 4 bases, the J end by 3 bases, with 11 bases between. CDR3 coding DNA: TGTGCCAGCAGCCAGAGGGGGGACAATCAGCCCCAGCATTTT. Its translation is CASSQRGDNQPQHF.

Many counts were recorded for this clonotype. The rearrangement links TRBV2 to TRBJ2-6; the D gene could be TRBD1 or TRBD2 (6 bases each). Germline V gene data show CDR1 as SNHLY and CDR2 as FYNNEI. V was pared by 10 bases and J by 3 bases, with 22 bases between. CDR3 size: 17 residues. CDR3 in amino acids: CAIQGGTRFGGANVLTF. CDR3 nucleotide sequence: TGTGCCATCCAAGGGGGGACCCGATTTGGTGGGGCCAACGTCCTGACTTTC.

This clonotype was seen ten or more times. This rearrangement joins TRBV5-1 to TRBJ1-1, with D tentatively TRBD1 (6 bases). The length of the CDR3 is 14 residues. Between the trimmed V and J ends, which lost 6 bases and 0 bases, there was a span of 12 bases. Germline values: CDR1 SGHRS, CDR2 YFSETQ. The CDR3 coding sequence is TGCGCCAGCACCTCTGGGGACATGAACACTGAAGCTTTCTTT. This sequence encodes CASTSGDMNTEAFF.

This clonotype came up many times. The V and J genes are TRBV9 and TRBJ2-2; TRBD1 aligns across 7 bases. Per the germline V gene, CDR1 is SGDLS and CDR2 is YYNGEE. The trim removed 4 bases at V and 3 bases at J, leaving 6 bases unmatched. This CDR3 is built from 15 residues. The CDR3: CASSPWDRYTGELFF. CDR3 coding DNA: TGTGCCAGCAGCCCTTGGGACAGATACACCGGGGAGCTGTTTTTT.

Ten or more counts support this clonotype. The chain combines TRBV20-1 with TRBJ1-4; D unresolved. Germline V gene sequence: CDR1 DFQATT, CDR2 SNEGSKA (reference sequence). V was trimmed by 1 base and J by 0 bases, leaving 6 bases between them. This CDR3 is built from 14 residues. This CDR3 reads CSARAGPTNEKLFF. The DNA of the CDR3 is TGCAGTGCTAGAGCTGGTCCAACTAATGAAAAACTGTTTTTT.

Worth noting for this clonotype: This could be a read error, since a much larger clone is one nucleotide away. This chain uses TRBV18 with TRBJ2-5; weak D call: TRBD1 (6 bases). Per germline, CDR1 KGHSH and CDR2 LQKENI. The ends were cut back, 1 base at V and 5 bases at J, with 11 bases in the middle. The CDR3 contains 14 residues. The CDR3: CASSPQGVGETQYF. For the CDR3, the DNA is TGTGCCAGCTCACCACAGGGGGTCGGGGAGACCCAGTACTTC. Based on the CDR3 plus reference TRBV18 and TRBJ2-5, the full variable domain is NAGVMQNPRHLVRRRGQEARLRCSPMKGHSHVYWYRQLPEEGLKFMVYLQKENIIDESGMPKERFSAEFPKEGPSILRIQQVVRGDSAAYFCASSPQGVGETQYFGPGTRLLVL.